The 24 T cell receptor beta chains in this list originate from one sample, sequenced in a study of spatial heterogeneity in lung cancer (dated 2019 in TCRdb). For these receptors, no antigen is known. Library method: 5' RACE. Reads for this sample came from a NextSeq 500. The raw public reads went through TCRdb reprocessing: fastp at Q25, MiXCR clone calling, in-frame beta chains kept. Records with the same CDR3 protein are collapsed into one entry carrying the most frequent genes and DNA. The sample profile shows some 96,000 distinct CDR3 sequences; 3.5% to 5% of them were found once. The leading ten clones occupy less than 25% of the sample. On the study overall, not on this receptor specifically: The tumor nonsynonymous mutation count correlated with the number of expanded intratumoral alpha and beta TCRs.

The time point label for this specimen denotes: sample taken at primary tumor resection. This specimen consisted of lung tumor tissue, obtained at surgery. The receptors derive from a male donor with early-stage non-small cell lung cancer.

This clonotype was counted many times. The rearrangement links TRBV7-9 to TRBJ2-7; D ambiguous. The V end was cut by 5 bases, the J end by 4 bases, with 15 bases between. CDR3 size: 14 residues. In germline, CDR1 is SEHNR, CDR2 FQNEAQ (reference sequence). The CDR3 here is CASSPTTSGYEQYF. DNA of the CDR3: TGTGCCAGCAGCCCTACTACCTCCGGGTACGAGCAGTACTTC.

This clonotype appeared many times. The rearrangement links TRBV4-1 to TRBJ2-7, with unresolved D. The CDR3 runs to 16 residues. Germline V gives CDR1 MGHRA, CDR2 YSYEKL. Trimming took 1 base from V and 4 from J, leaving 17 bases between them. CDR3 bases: TGCGCCAGCAGCCAAGCTCACCAGGCTGTGCCTTACGAGCAGTACTTC. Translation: CASSQAHQAVPYEQYF.

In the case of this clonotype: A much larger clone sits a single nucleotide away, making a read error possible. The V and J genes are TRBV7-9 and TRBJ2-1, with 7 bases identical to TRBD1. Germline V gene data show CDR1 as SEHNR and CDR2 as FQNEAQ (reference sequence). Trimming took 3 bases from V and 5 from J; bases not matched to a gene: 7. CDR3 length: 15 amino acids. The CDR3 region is CASSFPRGINNEQFF. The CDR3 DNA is TGTGCCAGCAGCTTTCCCAGGGGGATAAACAATGAGCAGTTCTTC.

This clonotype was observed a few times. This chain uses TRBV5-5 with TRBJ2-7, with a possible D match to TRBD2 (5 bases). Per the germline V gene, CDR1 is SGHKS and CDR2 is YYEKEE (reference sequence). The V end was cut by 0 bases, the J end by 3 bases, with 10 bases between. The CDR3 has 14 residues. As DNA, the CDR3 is TGTGCCAGCAGCTTGGAGACCGGGAACTACGAGCAGTACTTC. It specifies CASSLETGNYEQYF.

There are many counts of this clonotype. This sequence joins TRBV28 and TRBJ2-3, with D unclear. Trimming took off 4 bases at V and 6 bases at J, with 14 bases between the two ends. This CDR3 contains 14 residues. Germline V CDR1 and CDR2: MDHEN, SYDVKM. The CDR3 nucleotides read TGTGCCAGCAGTTCGGACCTCCTCTCGGATACGCAGTATTTT. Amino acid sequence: CASSSDLLSDTQYF.

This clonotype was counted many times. CDR3 protein: CAIEGQGSYTQYF. CDR3 nucleotide sequence: TGTGCCATCGAGGGACAGGGGTCATATACGCAGTATTTT. The chain employs TRBV7-9 and TRBJ2-3, with 10 positions matching TRBD1. V lost 10 bases to trimming and J lost 7 bases; unmatched junction nucleotides: 8. Germline CDR1 reads SEHNR; CDR2 reads FQNEAQ (reference sequence). This CDR3 is built from 13 residues.

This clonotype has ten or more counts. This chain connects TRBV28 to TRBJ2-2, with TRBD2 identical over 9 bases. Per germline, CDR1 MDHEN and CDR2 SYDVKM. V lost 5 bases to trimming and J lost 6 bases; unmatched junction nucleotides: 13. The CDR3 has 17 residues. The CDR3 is CASSPPKREVIAGELFF. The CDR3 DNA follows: TGTGCCAGCAGTCCCCCCAAGCGGGAGGTTATTGCCGGGGAGCTGTTTTTT. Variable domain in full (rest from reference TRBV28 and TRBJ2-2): DVKVTQSSRYLVKRTGEKVFLECVQDMDHENMFWYRQDPGLGLRLIYFSYDVKMKEKGDIPEGYSVSREKKERFSLILESASTNQTSMYLCASSPPKREVIAGELFFGEGSRLTVL.

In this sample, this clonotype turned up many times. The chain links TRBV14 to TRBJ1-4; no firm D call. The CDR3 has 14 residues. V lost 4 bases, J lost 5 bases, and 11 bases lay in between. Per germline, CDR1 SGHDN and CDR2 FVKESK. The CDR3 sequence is CASSLGLYNEKLFF. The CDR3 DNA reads TGTGCCAGCAGCCTAGGACTATACAATGAAAAACTGTTTTTT.

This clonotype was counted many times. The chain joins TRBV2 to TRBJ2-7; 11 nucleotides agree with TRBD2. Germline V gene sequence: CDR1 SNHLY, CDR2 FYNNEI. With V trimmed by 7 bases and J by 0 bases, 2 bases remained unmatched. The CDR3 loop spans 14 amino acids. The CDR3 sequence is CASMTSGNSYEQYF. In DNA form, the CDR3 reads TGTGCCAGCATGACTAGCGGGAACTCCTACGAGCAGTACTTC.

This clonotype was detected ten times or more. The CDR3 loop reads CASSRAGVGPDTQYF. The CDR3 nucleotides read TGTGCCAGCAGCCGAGCGGGAGTGGGTCCAGATACGCAGTATTTT. The chain links TRBV25-1 to TRBJ2-3, with 8 nucleotides matching TRBD2. The CDR3 loop spans 15 amino acids. Germline CDR1 is MGHDK and CDR2 is SYGVNS. V dropped 6 bases and J dropped 4; count of bases not matched to a gene: 9.

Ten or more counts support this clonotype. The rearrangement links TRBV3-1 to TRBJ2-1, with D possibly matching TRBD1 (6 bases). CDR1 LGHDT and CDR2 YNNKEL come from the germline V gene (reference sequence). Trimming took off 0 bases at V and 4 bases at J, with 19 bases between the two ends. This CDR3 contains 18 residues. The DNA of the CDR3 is TGTGCCAGCAGCCAAGATCTTCGGTGGGACATGAGATACAATGAGCAGTTCTTC. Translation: CASSQDLRWDMRYNEQFF.

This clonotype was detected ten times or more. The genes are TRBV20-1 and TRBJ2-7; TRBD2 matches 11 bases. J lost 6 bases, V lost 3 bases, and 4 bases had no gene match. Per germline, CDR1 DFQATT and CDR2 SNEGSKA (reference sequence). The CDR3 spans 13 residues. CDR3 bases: TGCAGTGCTAGTTTCCTAGCGGGAGGCGAGCAGTACTTC. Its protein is CSASFLAGGEQYF.

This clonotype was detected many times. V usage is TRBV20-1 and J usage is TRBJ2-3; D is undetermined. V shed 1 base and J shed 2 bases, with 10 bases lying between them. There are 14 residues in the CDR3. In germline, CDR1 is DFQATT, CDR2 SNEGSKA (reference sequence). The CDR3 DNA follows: TGCAGTGCTAGAGTCCCTGGAGTCACAGATACGCAGTATTTT. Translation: CSARVPGVTDTQYF.

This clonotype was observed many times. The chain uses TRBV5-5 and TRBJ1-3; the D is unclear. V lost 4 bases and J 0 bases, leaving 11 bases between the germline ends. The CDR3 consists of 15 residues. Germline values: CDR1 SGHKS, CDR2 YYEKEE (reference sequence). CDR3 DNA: TGTGCCAGCAGCCCCTATGGCAGCTCTGGAAACACCATATATTTT. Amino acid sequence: CASSPYGSSGNTIYF.

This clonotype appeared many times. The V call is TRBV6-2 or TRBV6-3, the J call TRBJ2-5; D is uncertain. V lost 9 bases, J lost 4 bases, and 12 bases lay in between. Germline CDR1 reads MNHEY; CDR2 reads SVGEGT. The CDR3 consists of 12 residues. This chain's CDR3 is CASGAYRETQYF. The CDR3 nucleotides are TGTGCCAGTGGAGCCTACCGAGAGACCCAGTACTTC.

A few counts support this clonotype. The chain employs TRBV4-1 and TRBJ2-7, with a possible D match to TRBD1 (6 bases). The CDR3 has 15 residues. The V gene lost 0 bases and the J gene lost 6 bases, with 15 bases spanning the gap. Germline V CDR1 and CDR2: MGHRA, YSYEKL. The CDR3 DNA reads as TGCGCCAGCAGCCAAGATCTAGCACAGGGAACCGAGCAGTACTTC. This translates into CASSQDLAQGTEQYF.

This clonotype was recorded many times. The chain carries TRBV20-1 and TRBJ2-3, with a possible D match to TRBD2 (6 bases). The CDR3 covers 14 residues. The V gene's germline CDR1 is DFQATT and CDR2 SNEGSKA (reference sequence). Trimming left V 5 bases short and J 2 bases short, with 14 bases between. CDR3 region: CSAGDSGDTDTQYF. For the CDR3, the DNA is TGCAGTGCTGGGGATAGCGGTGACACAGATACGCAGTATTTT.

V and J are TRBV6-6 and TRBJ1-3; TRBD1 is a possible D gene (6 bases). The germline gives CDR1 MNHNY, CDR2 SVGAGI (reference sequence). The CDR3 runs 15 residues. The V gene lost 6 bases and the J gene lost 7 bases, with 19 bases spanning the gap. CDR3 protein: CASSPNTGLDNTIYF. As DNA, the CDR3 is TGTGCCAGCAGCCCCAACACAGGGCTCGATAACACCATATATTTT.

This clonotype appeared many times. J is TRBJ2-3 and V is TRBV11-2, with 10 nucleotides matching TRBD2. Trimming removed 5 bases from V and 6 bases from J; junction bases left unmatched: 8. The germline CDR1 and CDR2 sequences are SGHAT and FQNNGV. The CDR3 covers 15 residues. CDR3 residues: CASSVYSGGRDTQYF. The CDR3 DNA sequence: TGTGCCAGCAGCGTGTATAGCGGGGGGCGGGATACGCAGTATTTT.

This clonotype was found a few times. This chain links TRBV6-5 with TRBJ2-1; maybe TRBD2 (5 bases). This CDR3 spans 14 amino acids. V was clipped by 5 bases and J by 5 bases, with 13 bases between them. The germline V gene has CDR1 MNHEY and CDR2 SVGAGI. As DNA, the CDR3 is TGTGCCAGCAGTATTTATAGGAGGAACAATGAGCAGTTCTTC. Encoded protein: CASSIYRRNNEQFF.

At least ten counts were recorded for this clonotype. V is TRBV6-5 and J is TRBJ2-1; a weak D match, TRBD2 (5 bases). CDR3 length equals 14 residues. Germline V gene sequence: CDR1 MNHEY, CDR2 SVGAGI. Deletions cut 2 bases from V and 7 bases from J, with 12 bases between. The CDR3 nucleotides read TGTGCCAGCAGTTACGGCATGACGGGGAATGAGCAGTTCTTC. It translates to CASSYGMTGNEQFF.

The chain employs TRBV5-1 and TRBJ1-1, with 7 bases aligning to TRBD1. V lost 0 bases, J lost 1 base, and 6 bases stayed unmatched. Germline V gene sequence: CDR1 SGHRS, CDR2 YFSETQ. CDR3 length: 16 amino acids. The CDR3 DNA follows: TGCGCCAGCAGCTTGGATTTGGGACAGTCGAACACTGAAGCTTTCTTT. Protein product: CASSLDLGQSNTEAFF.

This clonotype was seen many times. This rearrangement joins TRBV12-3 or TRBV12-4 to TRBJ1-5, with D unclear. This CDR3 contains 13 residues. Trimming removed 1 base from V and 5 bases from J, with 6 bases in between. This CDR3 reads CASSLGEDQPQHF. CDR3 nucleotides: TGTGCCAGCAGTTTAGGGGAGGATCAGCCCCAGCATTTT.

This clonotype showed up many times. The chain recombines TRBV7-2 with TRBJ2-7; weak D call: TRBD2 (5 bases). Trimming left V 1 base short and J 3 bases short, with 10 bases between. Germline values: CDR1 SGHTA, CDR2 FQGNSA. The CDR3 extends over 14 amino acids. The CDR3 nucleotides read TGTGCCAGCAGCTTAGTGGCGGGTGACTACGAGCAGTACTTC. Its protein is CASSLVAGDYEQYF.